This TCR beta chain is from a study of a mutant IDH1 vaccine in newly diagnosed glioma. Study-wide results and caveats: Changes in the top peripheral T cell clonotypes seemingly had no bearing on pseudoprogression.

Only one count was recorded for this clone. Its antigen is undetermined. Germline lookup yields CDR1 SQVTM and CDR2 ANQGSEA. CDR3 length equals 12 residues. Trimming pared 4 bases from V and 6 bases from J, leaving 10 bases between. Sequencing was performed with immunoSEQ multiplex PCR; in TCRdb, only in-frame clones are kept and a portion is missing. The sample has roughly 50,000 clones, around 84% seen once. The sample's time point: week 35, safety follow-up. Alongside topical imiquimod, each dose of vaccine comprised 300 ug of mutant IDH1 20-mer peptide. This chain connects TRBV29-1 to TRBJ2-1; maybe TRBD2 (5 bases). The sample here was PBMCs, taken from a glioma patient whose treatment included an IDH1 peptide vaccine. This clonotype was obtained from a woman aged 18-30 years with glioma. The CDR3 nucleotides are TGCAGCGTTGTGCGGACTCCCAATGAGCAGTTCTTC. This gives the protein CSVVRTPNEQFF.